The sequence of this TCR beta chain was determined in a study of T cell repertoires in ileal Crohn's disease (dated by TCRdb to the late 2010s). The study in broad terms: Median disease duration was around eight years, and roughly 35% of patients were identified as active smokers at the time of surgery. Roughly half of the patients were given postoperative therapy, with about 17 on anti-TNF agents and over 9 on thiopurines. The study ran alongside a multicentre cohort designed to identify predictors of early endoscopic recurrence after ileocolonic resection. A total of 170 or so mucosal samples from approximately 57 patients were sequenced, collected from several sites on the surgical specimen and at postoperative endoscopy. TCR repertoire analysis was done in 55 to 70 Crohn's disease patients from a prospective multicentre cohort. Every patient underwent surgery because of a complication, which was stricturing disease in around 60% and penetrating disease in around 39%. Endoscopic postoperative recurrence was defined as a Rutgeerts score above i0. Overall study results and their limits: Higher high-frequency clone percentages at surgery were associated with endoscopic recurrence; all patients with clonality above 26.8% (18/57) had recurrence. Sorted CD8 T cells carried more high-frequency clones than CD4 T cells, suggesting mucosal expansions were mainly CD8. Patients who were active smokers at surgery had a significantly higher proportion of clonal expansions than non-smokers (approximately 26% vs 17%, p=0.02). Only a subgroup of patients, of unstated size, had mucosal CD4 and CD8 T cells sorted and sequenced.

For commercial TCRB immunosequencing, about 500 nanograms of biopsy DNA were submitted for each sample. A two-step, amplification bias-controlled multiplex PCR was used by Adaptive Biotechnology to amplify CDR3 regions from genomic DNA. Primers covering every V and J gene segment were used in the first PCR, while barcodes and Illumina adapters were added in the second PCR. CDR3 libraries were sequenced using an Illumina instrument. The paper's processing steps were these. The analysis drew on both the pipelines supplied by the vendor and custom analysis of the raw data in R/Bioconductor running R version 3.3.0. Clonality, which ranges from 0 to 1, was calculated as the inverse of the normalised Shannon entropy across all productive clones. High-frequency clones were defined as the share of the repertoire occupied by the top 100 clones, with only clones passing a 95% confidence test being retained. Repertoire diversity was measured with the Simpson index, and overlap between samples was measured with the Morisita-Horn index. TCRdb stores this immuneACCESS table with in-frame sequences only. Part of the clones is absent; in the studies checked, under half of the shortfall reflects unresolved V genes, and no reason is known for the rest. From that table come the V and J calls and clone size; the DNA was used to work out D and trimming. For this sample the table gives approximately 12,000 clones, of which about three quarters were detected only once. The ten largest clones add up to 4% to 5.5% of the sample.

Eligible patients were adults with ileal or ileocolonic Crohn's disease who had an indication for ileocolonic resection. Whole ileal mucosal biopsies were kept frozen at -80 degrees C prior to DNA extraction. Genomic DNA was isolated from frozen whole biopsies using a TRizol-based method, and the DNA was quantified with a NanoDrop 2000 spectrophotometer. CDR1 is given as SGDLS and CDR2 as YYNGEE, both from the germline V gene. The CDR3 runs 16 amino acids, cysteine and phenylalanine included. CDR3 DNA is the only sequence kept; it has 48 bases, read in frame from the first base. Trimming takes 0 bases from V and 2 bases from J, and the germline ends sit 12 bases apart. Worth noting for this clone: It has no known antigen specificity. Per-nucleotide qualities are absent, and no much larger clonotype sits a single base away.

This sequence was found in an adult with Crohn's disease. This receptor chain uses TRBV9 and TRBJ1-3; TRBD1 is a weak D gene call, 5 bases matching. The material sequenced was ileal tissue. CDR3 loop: CASSVGPAGAGNTIYF. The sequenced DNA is TGTGCCAGCAGCGTAGGGCCAGCGGGGGCTGGAAACACCATATATTTT.